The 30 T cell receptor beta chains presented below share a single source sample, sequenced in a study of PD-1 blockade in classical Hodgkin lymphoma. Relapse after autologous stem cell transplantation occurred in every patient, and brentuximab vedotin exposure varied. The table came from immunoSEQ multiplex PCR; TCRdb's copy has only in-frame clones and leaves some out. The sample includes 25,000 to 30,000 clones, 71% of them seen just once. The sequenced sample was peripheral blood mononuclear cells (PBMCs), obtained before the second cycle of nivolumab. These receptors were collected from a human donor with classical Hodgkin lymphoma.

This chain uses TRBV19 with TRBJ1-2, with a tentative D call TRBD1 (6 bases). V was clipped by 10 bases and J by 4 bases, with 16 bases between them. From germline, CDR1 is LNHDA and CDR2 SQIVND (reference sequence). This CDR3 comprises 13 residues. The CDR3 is CATLTQGSYGYTF. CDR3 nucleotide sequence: TGTGCCACCTTGACCCAGGGGTCCTATGGCTACACCTTC.

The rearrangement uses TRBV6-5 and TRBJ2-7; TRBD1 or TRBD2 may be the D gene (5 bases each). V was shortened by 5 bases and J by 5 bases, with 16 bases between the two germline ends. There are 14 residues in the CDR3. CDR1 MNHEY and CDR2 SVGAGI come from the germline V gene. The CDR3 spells CASSLQGPADEQYF. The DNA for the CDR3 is TGTGCCAGCAGTCTGCAGGGACCAGCAGACGAGCAGTACTTC.

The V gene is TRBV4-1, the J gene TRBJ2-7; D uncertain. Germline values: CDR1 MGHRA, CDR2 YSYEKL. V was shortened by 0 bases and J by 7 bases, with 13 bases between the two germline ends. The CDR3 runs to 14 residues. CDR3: CASSQESGYGEQYF. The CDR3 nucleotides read TGCGCCAGCAGCCAAGAGTCCGGATACGGAGAGCAGTACTTC.

This CDR3 is CASSLRTGPVTF. Here the CDR3 DNA reads TGTGCCAGCAGTTTAAGGACAGGTCCTGTCACCTTC. The gene calls are TRBV27 and TRBJ1-2, with 7 bases matching TRBD1. The CDR3 covers 12 residues. Germline CDR1 reads MNHEY; CDR2 reads SMNVEV (reference sequence). Germline trimming cut 2 bases from V and 13 bases from J; bases unmatched to any gene: 7.

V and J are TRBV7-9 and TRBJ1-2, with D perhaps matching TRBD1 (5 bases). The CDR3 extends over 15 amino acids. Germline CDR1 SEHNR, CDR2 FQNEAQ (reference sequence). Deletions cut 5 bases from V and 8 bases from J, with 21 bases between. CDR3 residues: CASSLGGGQVAGYTF. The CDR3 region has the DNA TGTGCCAGCAGCCTGGGGGGAGGACAAGTTGCCGGCTACACCTTC.

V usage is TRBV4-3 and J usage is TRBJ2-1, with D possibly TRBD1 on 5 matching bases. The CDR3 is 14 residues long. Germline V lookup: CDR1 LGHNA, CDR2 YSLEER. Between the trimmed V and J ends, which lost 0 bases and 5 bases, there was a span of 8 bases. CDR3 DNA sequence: TGCGCCAGCAGCCAAGACCAGGGTAACAATGAGCAGTTCTTC. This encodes CASSQDQGNNEQFF.

As DNA, the CDR3 is TGCGCCAGCAGCGGAAAGCGGGGGGGCACAGATACGCAGTATTTT. As protein: CASSGKRGGTDTQYF. The V gene is TRBV5-1, the J gene TRBJ2-3; 9 positions agree with TRBD2. Trimming removed 4 bases from V and 1 base from J; junction bases left unmatched: 4. This CDR3 is 15 amino acids long. Germline V CDR1 and CDR2: SGHRS, YFSETQ.

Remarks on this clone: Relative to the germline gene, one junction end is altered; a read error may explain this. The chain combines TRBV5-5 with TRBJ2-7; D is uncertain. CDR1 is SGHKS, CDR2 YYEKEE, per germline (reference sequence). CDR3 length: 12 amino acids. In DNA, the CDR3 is TGTGCCAGCAGCCCCAGTCCGGGCCACCGGGACTTC. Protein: CASSPSPGHRDF.

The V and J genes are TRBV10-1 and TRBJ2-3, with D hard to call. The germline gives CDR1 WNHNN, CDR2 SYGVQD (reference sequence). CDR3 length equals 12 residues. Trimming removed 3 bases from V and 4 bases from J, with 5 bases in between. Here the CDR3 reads CASSDAADTQYF. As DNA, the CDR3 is TGCGCCAGCAGTGATGCGGCAGATACGCAGTATTTT.

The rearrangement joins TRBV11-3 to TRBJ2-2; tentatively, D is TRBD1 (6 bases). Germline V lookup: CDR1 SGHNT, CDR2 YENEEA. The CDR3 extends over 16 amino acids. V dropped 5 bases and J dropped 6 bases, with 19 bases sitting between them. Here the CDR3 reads CASSPGQPRGAGELFF. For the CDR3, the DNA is TGTGCCAGCAGCCCCGGACAGCCCCGGGGAGCCGGGGAGCTGTTTTTT.

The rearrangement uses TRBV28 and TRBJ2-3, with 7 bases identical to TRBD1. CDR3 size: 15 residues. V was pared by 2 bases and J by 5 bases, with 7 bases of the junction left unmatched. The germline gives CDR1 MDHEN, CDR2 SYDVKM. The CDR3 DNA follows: TGTGCCAGCAGTTTACGTACAGGGGATGGAGATACGCAGTATTTT. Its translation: CASSLRTGDGDTQYF.

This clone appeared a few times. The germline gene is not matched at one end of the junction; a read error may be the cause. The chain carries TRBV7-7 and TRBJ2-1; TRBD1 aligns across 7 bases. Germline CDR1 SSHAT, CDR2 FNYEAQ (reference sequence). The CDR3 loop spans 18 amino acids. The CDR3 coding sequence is TGTGCTAGCAGCTTATTCGAGCCCGGGACAGAGTTATCGGATGAGCAGTTCTTC. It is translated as CASSLFEPGTELSDEQFF.

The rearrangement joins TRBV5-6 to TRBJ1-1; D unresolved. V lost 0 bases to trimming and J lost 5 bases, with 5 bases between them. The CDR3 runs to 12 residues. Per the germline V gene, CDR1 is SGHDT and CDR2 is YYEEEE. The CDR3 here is CASSLVGTEAFF. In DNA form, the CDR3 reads TGTGCCAGCAGCTTGGTTGGAACTGAAGCTTTCTTT.

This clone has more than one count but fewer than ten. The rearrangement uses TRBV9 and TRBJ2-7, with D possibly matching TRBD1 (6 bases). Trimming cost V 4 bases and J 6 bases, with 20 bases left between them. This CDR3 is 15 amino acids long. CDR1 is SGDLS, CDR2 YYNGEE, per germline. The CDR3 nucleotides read TGTGCCAGCAGCTCCCGAGCACAGGGAGAAGGCGAGCAGTACTTC. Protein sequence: CASSSRAQGEGEQYF.

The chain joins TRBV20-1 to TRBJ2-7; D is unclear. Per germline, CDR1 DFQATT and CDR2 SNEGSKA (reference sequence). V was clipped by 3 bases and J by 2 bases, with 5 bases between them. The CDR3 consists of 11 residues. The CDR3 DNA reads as TGCAGTGCTAGTGGTACCTACGAGCAGTACTTC. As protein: CSASGTYEQYF.

Here the CDR3 reads CAWPPWGARWKETEAFF. CDR3 coding DNA: TGTGCCTGGCCTCCCTGGGGGGCGCGGTGGAAGGAAACTGAAGCTTTCTTT. The chain joins TRBV30 to TRBJ1-1, with D perhaps matching TRBD1 (6 bases). The CDR3 covers 17 residues. CDR1 is GTSNPN and CDR2 is SVGIG in the germline V gene (reference sequence). Trimming shortened V by 5 bases and J by 5 bases, and 27 bases separated the two germline ends.

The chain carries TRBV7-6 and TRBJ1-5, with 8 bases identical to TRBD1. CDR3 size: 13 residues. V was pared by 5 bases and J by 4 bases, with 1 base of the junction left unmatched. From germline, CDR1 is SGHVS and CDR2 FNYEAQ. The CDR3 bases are TGTGCCAGCAGCCGGACAGGGAATCAGCCCCAGCATTTT. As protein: CASSRTGNQPQHF.

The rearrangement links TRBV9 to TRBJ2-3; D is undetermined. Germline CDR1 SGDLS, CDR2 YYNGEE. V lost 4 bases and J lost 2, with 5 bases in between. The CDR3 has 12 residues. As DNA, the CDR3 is TGTGCCAGCAGCCCATCCACAGATACGCAGTATTTT. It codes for CASSPSTDTQYF. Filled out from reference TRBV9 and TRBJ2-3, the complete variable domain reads DSGVTQTPKHLITATGQRVTLRCSPRSGDLSVYWYQQSLDQGLQFLIQYYNGEERAKGNILERFSAQQFPDLHSELNLSSLELGDSALYFCASSPSTDTQYFGPGTRLTVL.

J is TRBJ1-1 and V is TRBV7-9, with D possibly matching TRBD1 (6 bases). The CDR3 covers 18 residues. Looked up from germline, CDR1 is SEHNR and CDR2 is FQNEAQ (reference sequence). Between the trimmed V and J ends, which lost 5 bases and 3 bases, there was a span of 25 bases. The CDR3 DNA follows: TGTGCCAGCAGCCACAACAGGGACTCATACACTATGGACACTGAAGCTTTCTTT. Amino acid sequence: CASSHNRDSYTMDTEAFF.

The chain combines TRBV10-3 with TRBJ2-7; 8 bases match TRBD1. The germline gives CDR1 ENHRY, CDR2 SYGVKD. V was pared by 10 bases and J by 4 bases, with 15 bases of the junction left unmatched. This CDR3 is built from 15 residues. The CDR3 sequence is CATQAGGDSRYEQYF. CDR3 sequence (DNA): TGTGCCACCCAGGCAGGGGGCGATTCAAGGTACGAGCAGTACTTC.

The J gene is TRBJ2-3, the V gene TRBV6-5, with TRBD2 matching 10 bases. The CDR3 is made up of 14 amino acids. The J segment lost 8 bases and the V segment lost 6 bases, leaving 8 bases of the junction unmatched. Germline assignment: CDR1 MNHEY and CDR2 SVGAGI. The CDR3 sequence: CASRAAGGPRTQYF. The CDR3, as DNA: TGTGCCAGCAGGGCAGCGGGGGGGCCACGTACGCAGTATTTT.

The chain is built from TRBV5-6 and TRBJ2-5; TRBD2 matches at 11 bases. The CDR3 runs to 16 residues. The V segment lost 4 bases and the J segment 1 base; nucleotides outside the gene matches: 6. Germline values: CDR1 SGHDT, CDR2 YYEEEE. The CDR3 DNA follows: TGTGCCAGCAGCACCAGGACTAGCGGGTTCCAAGAGACCCAGTACTTC. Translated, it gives CASSTRTSGFQETQYF.

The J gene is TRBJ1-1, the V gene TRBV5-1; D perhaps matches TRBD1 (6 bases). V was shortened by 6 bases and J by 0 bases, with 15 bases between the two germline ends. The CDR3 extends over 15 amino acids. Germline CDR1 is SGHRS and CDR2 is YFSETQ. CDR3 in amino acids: CASTMLGGLNTEAFF. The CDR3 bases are TGCGCCAGCACTATGCTGGGGGGGCTGAACACTGAAGCTTTCTTT.

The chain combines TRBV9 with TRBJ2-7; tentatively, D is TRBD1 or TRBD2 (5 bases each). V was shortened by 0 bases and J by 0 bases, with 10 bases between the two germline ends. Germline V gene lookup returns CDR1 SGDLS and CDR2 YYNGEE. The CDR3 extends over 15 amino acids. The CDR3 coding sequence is TGTGCCAGCAGCGTAGCCCCGGGACGCTCCTACGAGCAGTACTTC. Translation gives CASSVAPGRSYEQYF.

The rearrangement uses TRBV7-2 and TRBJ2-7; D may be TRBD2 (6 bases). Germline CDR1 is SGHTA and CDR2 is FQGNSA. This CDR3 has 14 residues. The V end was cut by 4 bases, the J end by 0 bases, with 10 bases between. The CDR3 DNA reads TGTGCCAGCAGCTCGACTAGTGACTCCTACGAGCAGTACTTC. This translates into CASSSTSDSYEQYF.

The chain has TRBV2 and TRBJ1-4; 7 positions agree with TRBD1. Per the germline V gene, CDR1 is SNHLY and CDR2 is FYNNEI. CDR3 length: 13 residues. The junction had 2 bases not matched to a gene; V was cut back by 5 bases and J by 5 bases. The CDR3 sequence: CASSRDRNEKLFF. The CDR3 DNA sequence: TGTGCCAGCAGTCGGGACAGAAATGAAAAACTGTTTTTT.

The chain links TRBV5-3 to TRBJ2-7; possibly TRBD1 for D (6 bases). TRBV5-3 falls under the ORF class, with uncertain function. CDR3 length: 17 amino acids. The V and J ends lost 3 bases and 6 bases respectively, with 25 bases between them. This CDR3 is CARSSHPVDSSLSEQYF. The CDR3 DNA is TGTGCCAGAAGCTCCCACCCGGTGGACAGTAGTTTGTCCGAGCAGTACTTC.

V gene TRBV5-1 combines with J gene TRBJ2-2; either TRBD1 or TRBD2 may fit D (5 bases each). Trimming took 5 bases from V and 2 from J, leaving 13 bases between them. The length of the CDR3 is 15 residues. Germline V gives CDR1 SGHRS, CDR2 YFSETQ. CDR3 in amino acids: CASRAPGSNTGELFF. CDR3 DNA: TGCGCCAGCAGGGCGCCAGGGAGTAACACCGGGGAGCTGTTTTTT. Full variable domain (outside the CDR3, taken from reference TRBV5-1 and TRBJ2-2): KAGVTQTPRYLIKTRGQQVTLSCSPISGHRSVSWYQQTPGQGLQFLFEYFSETQRNKGNFPGRFSGRQFSNSRSEMNVSTLELGDSALYLCASRAPGSNTGELFFGEGSRLTVL.

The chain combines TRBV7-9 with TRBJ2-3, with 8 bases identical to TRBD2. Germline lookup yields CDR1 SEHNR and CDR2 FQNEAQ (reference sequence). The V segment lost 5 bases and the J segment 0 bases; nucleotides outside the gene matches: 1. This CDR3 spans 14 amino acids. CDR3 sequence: CASSPSGSTDTQYF. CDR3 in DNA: TGTGCCAGCAGCCCTAGCGGGAGCACAGATACGCAGTATTTT.

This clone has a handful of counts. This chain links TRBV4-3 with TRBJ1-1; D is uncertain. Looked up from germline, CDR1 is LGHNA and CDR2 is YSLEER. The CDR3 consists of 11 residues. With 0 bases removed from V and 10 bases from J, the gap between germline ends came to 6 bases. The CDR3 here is CASSQDGIAFF. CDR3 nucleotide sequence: TGCGCCAGCAGCCAAGATGGGATAGCTTTCTTT.